This TCR beta chain was found in a study of shared clonotypes between healthy human individuals. Clones were read by immunoSEQ multiplex PCR, and TCRdb kept only the in-frame ones, dropping some. The table lists around 2.5 million clones, 80% to 95% of them singletons. The CDR3 sequence is 14 residues long. Trimming pared 3 bases from V and 1 base from J, leaving 10 bases between. Germline V gene lookup returns CDR1 SGDLS and CDR2 YYNGEE. The sample comprised naive CD4+ T cells from PBMCs. Subset here: CD45RA+ positively selected. The sequence derives from a man aged 18-30 years in good health. Some clones in this sample may be carry-over from other donors' samples. The chain links TRBV9 to TRBJ2-5; D perhaps matches TRBD1 (6 bases). The CDR3: CASSDTGTQETQYF. The CDR3 DNA reads TGTGCCAGCAGCGACACAGGGACCCAAGAGACCCAGTACTTC.